A single sample is the source of the 21 T cell receptor beta chains below, sequenced in a study of tumor-infiltrating lymphocytes in glioblastoma multiforme. TCR beta libraries were built from RNA through three nested multiplex PCR rounds using modified ARM-PCR. Each CDR3 protein gets one entry after TCRdb re-called the multiplex PCR reads with MiXCR. The sample yields some 32,000 distinct CDR3 sequences, around 60% seen once. Source material: brain tumor tissue. The receptors come from a male donor with glioblastoma.

Remarks on this clonotype: Mismatch with germline at one junction end may stem from a read error. The V gene is TRBV29-1, the J gene TRBJ2-7; 7 positions match TRBD2. The CDR3 is 13 amino acids. Germline values: CDR1 SQVTM, CDR2 ANQGSEA. CDR3 sequence (DNA): TGCAGCGTTTGGACTAGTCTTTCCTACGAGGAGTACTTC. Protein product: CSVWTSLSYEEYF.

This clonotype was counted between two and nine times. V and J are TRBV6-5 and TRBJ1-2; D might be TRBD1 (6 bases). CDR1 and CDR2 (germline): MNHEY, SVGAGI. CDR3 length: 16 amino acids. Trimming pared 5 bases from V and 0 bases from J, leaving 16 bases between. CDR3 sequence: CASSKKTGLTNYGYTF. CDR3 nucleotides: TGTGCCAGCAGTAAAAAAACAGGGTTAACTAACTATGGCTACACCTTC.

This clonotype was observed a few times. This rearrangement joins TRBV5-6 to TRBJ1-6; possibly TRBD1 for D (5 bases). The V gene lost 4 bases and the J gene lost 7 bases, with 21 bases spanning the gap. Germline V gene lookup returns CDR1 SGHDT and CDR2 YYEEEE. This CDR3 spans 17 amino acids. CDR3 amino acids: CASSLGMPGGLNSPLHF. In DNA form, the CDR3 reads TGTGCCAGCAGCCTTGGGATGCCCGGGGGTCTAAATTCACCCCTCCACTTT.

About this clonotype: Because the CDR3 is missing its conserved closing phenylalanine or tryptophan, this is likely a read error. No DNA is shown, since the ends of the CDR3 on it are uncertain; the CDR3 is the one TCRdb lists. The J gene is TRBJ2-7, the V gene TRBV6-1; TRBD1, the table's D call, was not compared with the DNA. A total of 13 residues make up the CDR3, ends included. CDR1 MNHNS and CDR2 SASEGT come from the germline V gene. The CDR3 protein is CASSPGGPYELYI.

This clonotype occurred a few times. Its ends do not fully match the called genes, so a read error is possible. V is TRBV4-1 and J is TRBJ1-5; unclear D gene. The CDR3 loop spans 15 amino acids. In germline, CDR1 is MGHRA, CDR2 YSYEKL. CDR3 DNA sequence: TGCGCCGGCAGCCCCGCGGAGGGTGGCAATCAGCCCCATCATTTT. As protein: CAGSPAEGGNQPHHF.

With regard to this clonotype: This is likely a read error, given that the CDR3 carries no conserved phenylalanine or tryptophan at its end. This chain connects TRBV6-1 to TRBJ1-1; a weak D match, TRBD1 (5 bases). CDR1 and CDR2 from the germline V gene are MNHNS and SASEGT. The CDR3 sequence is 13 residues long. CDR3 coding DNA: TGTGCCAGCAGTTATGGGGGGTACACTGGAGCTTTCTTG. This gives the protein CASSYGGYTGAFL.

This clonotype was seen at least ten times. One end of the junction fails to match germline, which may point to a read error. This chain links TRBV4-2 with TRBJ2-5, with D perhaps matching TRBD1 or TRBD2 (5 bases each). Germline V gives CDR1 LGHNA, CDR2 YNFKEQ. The CDR3 loop spans 12 amino acids. CDR3 nucleotide sequence: TGTGCCAGCAGCGAAGAGGGGGAGACCCAGTACTTC. Its protein product is CASSEEGETQYF.

With regard to this clonotype: One end of the junction fails to match germline, which may point to a read error. The genes are TRBV20-1 and TRBJ2-3, with D perhaps TRBD2 (6 bases). The CDR3 is 14 residues long. Germline values: CDR1 DFQATT, CDR2 SNEGSKA (reference sequence). The CDR3 here is CSTSSSGRLDTQYF. In DNA form, the CDR3 reads TGCAGTACTAGCTCCAGCGGTAGGTTGGATACGCAGTATTTT.

Concerning this clonotype: Germline and junction disagree at one end, which may indicate a read error. The chain is built from TRBV6-2 or TRBV6-3 and TRBJ2-2, with a possible D match to TRBD2 (6 bases). CDR1 is MNHEY and CDR2 is SVGEGT in the germline V gene. CDR3 length: 16 amino acids. The DNA of the CDR3 is TGTGCCAGCAATTCCCCCCGGCGGGGTGGCACCGGGGAGCTGCTTTTT. This encodes CASNSPRRGGTGELLF.

The CDR3 protein is CSARARGTVTDTQYF. CDR3 DNA: TGCAGTGCTAGGGCGAGGGGGACAGTGACAGATACGCAGTATTTT. The J gene is TRBJ2-3, the V gene TRBV20-1; 7 bases fit TRBD1. CDR1 and CDR2 from the germline V gene are DFQATT and SNEGSKA (reference sequence). The CDR3 consists of 15 residues. J lost 3 bases, V lost 3 bases, and 9 bases had no gene match.

The chain uses TRBV24-1 and TRBJ2-7, with D hard to call. V was clipped by 6 bases and J by 0 bases, with 8 bases between them. The CDR3 spans 13 residues. From germline, CDR1 is KGHDR and CDR2 SFDVKD. The CDR3 DNA follows: TGTGCCACCAGTCCATGCGTCTCCTACGAGCAGTACTTC. Translating gives CATSPCVSYEQYF.

The chain uses TRBV10-2 and TRBJ1-5; 8 bases fit TRBD1. This CDR3 region has 15 residues. After removal of 10 bases from V and 8 bases from J, the junction contained 16 bases not matched to a gene. Germline assignment: CDR1 WSHSY and CDR2 SAAADI. This CDR3 reads CAIRSLATGDKPQHF. CDR3 sequence (DNA): TGCGCCATCAGATCCTTGGCGACAGGGGATAAGCCCCAGCATTTT.

Turning to this clonotype: Because it lacks the conserved phenylalanine or tryptophan at the end, this CDR3 is likely a read error. The genes are TRBV4-1 and TRBJ1-6, with a tentative D call TRBD1 (5 bases). The V end lost 8 bases, the J end lost 9 bases, and 20 bases lay between the germline ends. The CDR3 totals 15 residues. Germline V lookup: CDR1 MGHRA, CDR2 YSYEKL. The CDR3 DNA is TGCGCCAGCCAAGACCTGGCATCTGGGGCTTCACCCCTCCACCTT. Amino acid sequence: CASQDLASGASPLHL.

On this clonotype: It may be a read error: a sequence one base away is much more abundant. J is TRBJ2-2 and V is TRBV5-1, with no clear D. The CDR3 is 15 amino acids. Germline CDR1 reads SGHRS; CDR2 reads YFSETQ. V lost 1 base to trimming and J lost 1 base, with 8 bases between them. CDR3 amino acids: CASSLWVVNTGELFF. CDR3 bases: TGCGCCAGCAGCTTGTGGGTGGTGAACACCGGGGAGCTGTTTTTT.

The chain couples TRBV10-2 to TRBJ1-2; 7 bases line up with TRBD1. This CDR3 region has 12 residues. The germline V gene encodes CDR1 WSHSY and CDR2 SAAADI. J gave up 3 bases and V 7 bases, and 2 bases lay outside the gene matches. The CDR3 region is CASMGTDYGYTF. As DNA, the CDR3 is TGCGCCAGCATGGGGACAGACTATGGCTACACCTTC.

This clonotype was seen a handful of times. No conserved phenylalanine or tryptophan is present at the end of the CDR3, so a read error is the likely explanation. No DNA is shown, since the ends of the CDR3 on it are uncertain; the CDR3 is the one TCRdb lists. The chain uses TRBV6-5 and TRBJ1-1. Germline V CDR1 and CDR2: MNHEY, SVGAGI. The CDR3 is 12 residues long, ends included. CDR3 in amino acids: CASSLINTEASI.

This clonotype came up a few times. J is TRBJ2-7 and V is TRBV7-2, with 13 bases lining up with TRBD2. Germline assignment: CDR1 SGHTA and CDR2 FQGNSA. This CDR3 is 15 amino acids long. Trimming cost V 5 bases and J 4 bases; bases outside gene matches: 5. Here the CDR3 reads CASSVGTSGMYEQYF. CDR3 bases: TGTGCCAGCAGCGTAGGGACTAGCGGGATGTACGAGCAGTACTTC.

This rearrangement joins TRBV20-1 to TRBJ2-5, with TRBD1 matching 7 bases. CDR3 length: 13 amino acids. Losses at the gene ends were 7 bases for V and 13 bases for J; bases not matched to a gene: 18. The germline V gene encodes CDR1 DFQATT and CDR2 SNEGSKA (reference sequence). The CDR3 region has the DNA TGCAGTGTTACTACACAGGGGATAGAGACTCCGTACTTC. This gives the protein CSVTTQGIETPYF.

The count of this clonotype is one. The chain has TRBV20-1 and TRBJ2-7; D perhaps matches TRBD1 (5 bases). V shed 3 bases and J shed 0 bases, with 15 bases lying between them. The CDR3 extends over 15 amino acids. Germline assignment: CDR1 DFQATT and CDR2 SNEGSKA (reference sequence). Here the CDR3 reads CSASGQGSTSYEQYF. Here the CDR3 DNA reads TGCAGTGCTAGCGGACAAGGGTCGACCTCCTACGAGCAGTACTTC.

To note about this clonotype: The CDR3 carries no conserved terminal phenylalanine or tryptophan, so it likely arises from a read error. The chain carries TRBV12-5 and TRBJ2-5; no reliable D call. Germline V lookup: CDR1 LGHNT, CDR2 FRNRAP. The CDR3 runs to 13 residues. Trimming removed 3 bases from V and 1 base from J, with 6 bases in between. The CDR3 region is CASGFSAQETQYL. In DNA form, the CDR3 reads TGTGCTAGTGGTTTTAGTGCCCAAGAGACCCAGTACTTA.

This clonotype was detected only a few times. The chain employs TRBV4-2 and TRBJ2-7, with 7 positions matching TRBD2. V dropped 0 bases and J dropped 0; count of bases not matched to a gene: 5. Looked up from germline, CDR1 is LGHNA and CDR2 is YNFKEQ. This CDR3 spans 16 amino acids. CDR3 in amino acids: CASSQDSPGGSYEQYF. Here the CDR3 DNA reads TGTGCCAGCAGCCAAGATTCGCCGGGAGGCTCCTACGAGCAGTACTTC.